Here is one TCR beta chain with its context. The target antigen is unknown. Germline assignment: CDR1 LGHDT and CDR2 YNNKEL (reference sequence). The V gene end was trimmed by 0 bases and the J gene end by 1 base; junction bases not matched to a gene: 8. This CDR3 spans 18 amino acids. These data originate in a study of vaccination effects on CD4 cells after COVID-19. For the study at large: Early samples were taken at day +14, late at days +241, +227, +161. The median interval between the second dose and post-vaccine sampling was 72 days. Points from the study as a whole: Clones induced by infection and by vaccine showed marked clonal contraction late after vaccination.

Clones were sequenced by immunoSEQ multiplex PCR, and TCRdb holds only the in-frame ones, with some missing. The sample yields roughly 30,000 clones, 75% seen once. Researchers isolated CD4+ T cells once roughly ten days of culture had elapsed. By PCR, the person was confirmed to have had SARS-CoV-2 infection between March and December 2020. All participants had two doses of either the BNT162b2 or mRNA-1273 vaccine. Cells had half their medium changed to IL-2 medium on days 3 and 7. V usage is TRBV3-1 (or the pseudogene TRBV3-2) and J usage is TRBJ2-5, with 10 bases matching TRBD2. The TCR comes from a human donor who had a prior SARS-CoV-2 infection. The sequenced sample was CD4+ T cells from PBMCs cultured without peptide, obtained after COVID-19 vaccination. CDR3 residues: CASSQEFRASGGQETQYF. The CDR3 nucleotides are TGTGCCAGCAGCCAAGAGTTTAGAGCTAGCGGGGGCCAAGAGACCCAGTACTTC.